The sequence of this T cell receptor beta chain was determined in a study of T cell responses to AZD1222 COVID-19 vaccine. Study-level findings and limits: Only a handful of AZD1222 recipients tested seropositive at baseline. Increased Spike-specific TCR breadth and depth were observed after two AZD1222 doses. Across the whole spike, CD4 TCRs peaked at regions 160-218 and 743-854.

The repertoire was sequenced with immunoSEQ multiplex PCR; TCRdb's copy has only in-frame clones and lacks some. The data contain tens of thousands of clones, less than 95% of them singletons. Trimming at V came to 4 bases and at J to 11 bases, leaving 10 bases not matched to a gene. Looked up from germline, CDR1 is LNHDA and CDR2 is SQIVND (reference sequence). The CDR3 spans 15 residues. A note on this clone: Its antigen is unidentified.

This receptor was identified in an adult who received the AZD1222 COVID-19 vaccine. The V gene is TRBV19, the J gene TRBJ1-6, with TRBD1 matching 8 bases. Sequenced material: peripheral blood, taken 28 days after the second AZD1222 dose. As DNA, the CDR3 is TGTGCCAGTAGTACCAGGGGGCTGAGATCTGCACCCCTCCACTTT. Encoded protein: CASSTRGLRSAPLHF.